This T cell receptor beta chain was observed in a study of OX40 agonist ivuxolimab in advanced cancers. In the study overall: Patients were roughly 81% male with ages roughly 23 to 79, mean 60.

The CDR3 covers 12 residues. Germline trimming cut 4 bases from V and 13 bases from J; bases unmatched to any gene: 6. Germline CDR1 and CDR2: MNHEY and SVGAGI. TCRdb's copy holds only in-frame clones and misses some; the assay was immunoSEQ multiplex PCR. The data contain tens of thousands of clones, approximately 87% of them seen just once; the ten biggest clones take up approximately 4.8%. The receptor's source is an adult with an advanced solid tumor such as melanoma, head and neck, liver or kidney cancer. Source: CD4+ or CD8+ T cells sorted from blood, taken in a trial of the OX40 agonist ivuxolimab. J is TRBJ2-1 and V is TRBV6-5; 8 nucleotides match TRBD2. CDR3 nucleotides: TGTGCCAGCAGTTCCAGCGGGAGCGGCCAGTTCTTC. Translated, it gives CASSSSGSGQFF.